The clone carrying this T cell receptor (beta chain) was detected a few times. Individual cDNA molecules had unique molecular identifiers attached to them by the library. As handled by the study authors: Across samples, TCR counts had a median of about 92,000 and ranged from roughly 20,000 to 690,600. In TCRdb, the RACE reads were re-called with MiXCR into one record per CDR3 protein. These V and J calls derive from TCRdb rather than the authors' analysis. The profile shows some 340,000 distinct CDR3 sequences, around 7% of them singletons. The sample belongs to a study of human T cells and chemical hapten exposure. Study as a whole: Readings were taken at 6 days from patch tests that had applied 0.01% DPC to the upper back.

The CDR3 extends over 14 amino acids. The V gene lost 4 bases and the J gene lost 4 bases, with 12 bases spanning the gap. Germline V gene lookup returns CDR1 SGDLS and CDR2 YYNGEE. Regarding time point: patch test 1, 2 weeks after DPC sensitization. As to treatment: therapeutic diphenylcyclopropenone sensitization with weekly scalp DPC. The receptor comes from a woman aged 18-29 years with alopecia areata. Some clones in this sample may be carry-over from other donors' samples. Sequenced material: whole blood, taken in connection with sensitization to the hapten diphenylcyclopropenone (DPC). The genes are TRBV9 and TRBJ1-5, with D tentatively TRBD1 (6 bases). This chain's CDR3 is CASSKGGANQPQHF. The DNA of the CDR3 is TGTGCCAGCAGCAAAGGGGGGGCAAATCAGCCCCAGCATTTT.